The source of this TCR beta chain is a study of control samples from healthy donors and cancer patients. Profiled with immunoSEQ multiplex PCR; TCRdb holds only in-frame clones, not every one. The sample shows more than 95,000 clones, about 92% of them seen only once. CDR1 LNHNV and CDR2 YYDKDF come from the germline V gene (reference sequence). The CDR3 totals 15 residues. The V and J ends lost 5 bases and 5 bases, in that order; junction bases with no gene match: 6. Sequencing input: PBMCs. The rearrangement joins TRBV15 to TRBJ2-5; 12 bases map to TRBD1. The sequence was obtained from a man at least 80 years old with head and neck cancer. The CDR3 spells CATSGGQGAKETQYF. CDR3 coding DNA: TGTGCCACCAGCGGGGGACAGGGGGCGAAGGAGACCCAGTACTTC.